One sample yielded the 5 T cell receptor beta chains listed below, sequenced in a study of T-cell memory formation after mild COVID-19 (dated by TCRdb to the early 2020s). The library was made by 5' RACE. Sequencing relied on an Illumina NovaSeq 6000. TCRdb reworked the public reads: Q25 trimming with fastp, MiXCR clone assembly, productive beta chains retained. Rows matching on CDR3 protein sequence are summarized as one entry with the most common DNA and genes. The sample table lists roughly 350,000 distinct CDR3 sequences, roughly 21% of them with a count of one. The top ten clonotypes cover under 15% of the sample. Source material: PBMCs or a T cell subset sorted from them (not recorded which). The receptors originated from an adult woman who had mild COVID-19 (a few samples of this study predate the infection). The sample titles of this study are shuffled in the database, so cell type and time point are left out; the donor was told from shared clones.

This clonotype was seen a handful of times. The rearrangement joins TRBV5-1 to TRBJ2-3; 9 bases line up with TRBD1. Trimming cost V 5 bases and J 5 bases; bases outside gene matches: 6. The germline CDR1 and CDR2 sequences are SGHRS and YFSETQ. CDR3 length: 14 residues. CDR3: CASSSGQGKDTQYF. The CDR3, as DNA: TGCGCCAGCAGTTCGGGACAGGGAAAAGATACGCAGTATTTT.

A few counts support this clonotype. This chain links TRBV5-1 with TRBJ2-1, with 11 nucleotides matching TRBD2. The V segment lost 4 bases and the J segment 6 bases; nucleotides outside the gene matches: 3. Germline V lookup: CDR1 SGHRS, CDR2 YFSETQ. The CDR3 is 14 residues long. CDR3 DNA: TGCGCCAGCAGCGAGGGACTAGCGGCCAATGAGCAGTTCTTC. Residues: CASSEGLAANEQFF.

This clonotype was found a few times. The CDR3 sequence: CASSLRENTNTGELFF. The CDR3 bases are TGTGCCAGCAGCCTCAGGGAGAACACGAACACCGGGGAGCTGTTTTTT. The chain couples TRBV6-6 to TRBJ2-2; TRBD1 or TRBD2 may be the D gene (5 bases each). CDR1 is MNHNY and CDR2 is SVGAGI in the germline V gene (reference sequence). This CDR3 has 16 residues. Between the trimmed V and J ends, which lost 6 bases and 0 bases, there was a span of 14 bases.

The V gene is TRBV12-3 or TRBV12-4, the J gene TRBJ1-3; no clear D. Trimming shortened V by 8 bases and J by 3 bases, and 14 bases separated the two germline ends. The CDR3 covers 14 residues. The CDR3, as DNA: TGTGCCAGCGCACTTTCAAGCAGTGGAAACACCATATATTTT. It translates to CASALSSSGNTIYF.

The V gene is TRBV12-3 or TRBV12-4, the J gene TRBJ1-2; the D gene is possibly TRBD1 (5 bases). The CDR3 is made up of 17 amino acids. Trimming removed 5 bases from V and 1 base from J, with 20 bases in between. The CDR3: CASSGTFTGSLNYGYTF. The CDR3, as DNA: TGTGCCAGCAGTGGGACCTTTACAGGATCCCTTAACTATGGCTACACCTTC.